This T cell receptor beta chain was captured in a study of cytomegalovirus exposure and HLA in healthy donors. For this clone: No antigen is known for it.

With 2 bases clipped from V and 6 bases from J, the junction kept 4 bases outside the gene matches. CDR3 size: 15 residues. Germline V gives CDR1 KGHSH, CDR2 LQKENI. Study findings and constraints: Evidence from a later analysis indicated that most CMV-associated TCR beta chains looked HLA-restricted. A later analysis found common viral pathogens apparently linked to several of the most significant clusters. TCR beta V- and J-gene trimming was later associated with a missense DCLRE1C variant.

In the PCR, 60 Vbeta and 13 Jbeta primers were used. Method: immunoSEQ multiplex PCR; TCRdb's copy keeps in-frame clones and lacks some. The table records fewer than 200,000 clones, roughly 73% of them present only once. This clonotype was obtained from a male donor in good health and CMV-seronegative. The chain has TRBV18 and TRBJ1-5; 10 nucleotides match TRBD1. The sequencing sample was made of PBMCs. CDR3 sequence: CASSPGTGVSQPQHF. CDR3 sequence (DNA): TGTGCCAGCTCACCAGGGACAGGGGTTTCTCAGCCCCAGCATTTT. The entire variable domain, with the rest obtained from reference TRBV18 and TRBJ1-5, is as follows: NAGVMQNPRHLVRRRGQEARLRCSPMKGHSHVYWYRQLPEEGLKFMVYLQKENIIDESGMPKERFSAEFPKEGPSILRIQQVVRGDSAAYFCASSPGTGVSQPQHFGDGTRLSIL.